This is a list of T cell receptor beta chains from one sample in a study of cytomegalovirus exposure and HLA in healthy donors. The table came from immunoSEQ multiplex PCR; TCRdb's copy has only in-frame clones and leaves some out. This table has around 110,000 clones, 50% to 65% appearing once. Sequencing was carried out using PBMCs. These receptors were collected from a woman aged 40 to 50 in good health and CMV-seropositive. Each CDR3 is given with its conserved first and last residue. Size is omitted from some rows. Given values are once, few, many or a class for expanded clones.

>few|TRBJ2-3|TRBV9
CASSVAGSWNVKYF
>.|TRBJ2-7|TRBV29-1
CSVVEGASGGSYEQYF
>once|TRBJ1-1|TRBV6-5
CASSYMSREAFF
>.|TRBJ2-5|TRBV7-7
CASSGDRGRDETQYF
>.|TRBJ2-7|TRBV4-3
CASSQRLADGVQYF
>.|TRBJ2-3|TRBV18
CASSPVRGRGTDTQYF
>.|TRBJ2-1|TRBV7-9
CASSSARGEQFF
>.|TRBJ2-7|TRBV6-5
CASSTYSGSSYEQYF
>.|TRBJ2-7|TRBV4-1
CASSLPQGKEQYF
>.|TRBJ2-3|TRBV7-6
CASSFITDTQYF
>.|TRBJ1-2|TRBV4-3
CASSRGVYGYTF
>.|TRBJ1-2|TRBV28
CASSSQGVVYGYTF
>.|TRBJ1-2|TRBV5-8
CASSLGVVTGSYGYTF
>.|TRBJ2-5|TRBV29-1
CSVDRQGRTQETQYF
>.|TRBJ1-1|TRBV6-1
CASSDQGHTEAFF
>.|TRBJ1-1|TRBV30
CAWSGQSNTEAFF
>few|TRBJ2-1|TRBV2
CASSVERTSGSDEQFF
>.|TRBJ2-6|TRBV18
CASSNAGAGANVLTF
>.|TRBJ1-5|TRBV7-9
CASSLGRPTRTQPQHF
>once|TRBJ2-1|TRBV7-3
CASSFPPWTSGRNNEQFF
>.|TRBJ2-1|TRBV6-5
CASSYGGGRNEQFF
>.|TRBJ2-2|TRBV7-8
CASSLFVAVNTGELFF
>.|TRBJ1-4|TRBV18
CASSPPGPGQGRFNEKLFF
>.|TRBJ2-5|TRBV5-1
CASSGGKGEETQYF
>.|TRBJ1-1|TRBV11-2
CASSLAPGTAGLAFF
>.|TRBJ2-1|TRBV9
CASSTSGREYNEQFF
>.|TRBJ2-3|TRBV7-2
CASSSGLAGVNTQYF
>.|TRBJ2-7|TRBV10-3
CAISEAQRLAGVNF
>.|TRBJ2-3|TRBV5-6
CASSLGAASTDTQYF
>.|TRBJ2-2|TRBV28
CASSWTSGRPDTGELFF
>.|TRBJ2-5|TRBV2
CASTIRGLAENRGQETQYF
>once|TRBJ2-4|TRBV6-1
CASSEQGFSKNIQYF
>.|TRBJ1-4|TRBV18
CASSPDRGGVKLFF
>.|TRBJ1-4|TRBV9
CASSLPGEKLFF
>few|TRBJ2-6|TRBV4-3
CASRAIGANVLTF
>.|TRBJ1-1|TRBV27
CASGQMANTEAFF
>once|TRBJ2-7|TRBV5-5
CASSLGLAGLSSYEQYF
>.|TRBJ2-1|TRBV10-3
CAISEPAASGGNNEQFF
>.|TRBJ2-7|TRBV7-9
CASSYRQGPYEQYF
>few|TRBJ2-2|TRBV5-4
CASSPIPGRGTGELFF
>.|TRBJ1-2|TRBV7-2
CASSLTRQGYGYTF
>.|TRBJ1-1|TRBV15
CATSRDLRVSEAFF
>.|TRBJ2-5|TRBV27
CASSRGLANRGRETQYF
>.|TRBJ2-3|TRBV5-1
CASSLVAGGRPPDTQYF
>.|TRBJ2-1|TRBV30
CAWTVGNEQFF
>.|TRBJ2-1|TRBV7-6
CASSLAHRGNEQFF
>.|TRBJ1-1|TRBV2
CASLRAAREAFF
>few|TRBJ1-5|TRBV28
CASAGDSENQPQHF
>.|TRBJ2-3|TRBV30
CAWVGTGVTDTQYF
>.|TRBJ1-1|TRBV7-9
CASSIQGGAAFF
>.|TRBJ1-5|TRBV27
CASSFLNQPQHF
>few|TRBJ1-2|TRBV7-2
CASSPTGPYGYTF
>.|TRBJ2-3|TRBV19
CARFDRYTDTQYF
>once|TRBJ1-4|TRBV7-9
CASSSFTNEKLFF
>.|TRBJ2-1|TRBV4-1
CASSSGDRQTYNEQFF
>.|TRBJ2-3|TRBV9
CASSSSGTPQYF
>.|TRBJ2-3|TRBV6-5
CASRTDIGLADTQYF